The 20 T cell receptor beta chains presented below share a single source sample, sequenced in a study of T cells in Graves' hyperthyroidism and ophthalmopathy. Using RNA transcripts as the source, TCR beta CDR3 regions were amplified. In the first-round RT-PCR of the TCR CDR3, the HTBI primer set was used. Each CDR3 protein is one row after TCRdb ran MiXCR on the multiplex PCR reads. Of approximately 690,000 distinct CDR3 sequences in the sample, about 14% were seen once. Input material: blood. All receptors derive from a woman in her forties or fifties with Graves' ophthalmopathy.

This clonotype was recorded a few times. The J gene is TRBJ1-1, the V gene TRBV24-1, with TRBD1 as a possible D gene (6 bases). V was clipped by 4 bases and J by 4 bases, with 15 bases between them. This CDR3 region has 15 residues. CDR1 is KGHDR and CDR2 is SFDVKD in the germline V gene. The CDR3 loop is CATSDSNRGITEAFF. As DNA, the CDR3 is TGTGCCACCAGTGACTCGAATAGGGGGATCACTGAAGCTTTCTTT.

This chain connects TRBV24-1 to TRBJ2-5; TRBD1 aligns across 7 bases. Trimming took 3 bases from V and 4 from J; bases not matched to a gene: 7. The germline V gene has CDR1 KGHDR and CDR2 SFDVKD. The CDR3 loop spans 15 amino acids. The DNA of the CDR3 is TGTGCCACCAGTGATCCACAGGGGTGGCCAGAGACCCAGTACTTC. Translating it yields CATSDPQGWPETQYF.

This clonotype occurred many times. The J gene is TRBJ2-3, the V gene TRBV11-2, with 14 bases identical to TRBD2. The CDR3 has 16 amino acids. Germline V CDR1 and CDR2: SGHAT, FQNNGV. V lost 4 bases and J lost 8; bases outside the gene matches: 8. The CDR3 loop is CASSSRLAGGGGTQYF. In DNA, the CDR3 is TGTGCCAGCAGCTCAAGACTAGCGGGAGGGGGGGGTACGCAGTATTTT.

The rearrangement links TRBV18 to TRBJ2-3, with 11 bases identical to TRBD2. The CDR3 length is 15 residues. Germline V CDR1 and CDR2: KGHSH, LQKENI. V dropped 1 base and J dropped 5; count of bases not matched to a gene: 2. The CDR3 DNA reads as TGTGCCAGCTCACCACGACTAGCGGGGCAAGATACGCAGTATTTT. Its protein is CASSPRLAGQDTQYF. Using reference TRBV18 and TRBJ2-3 for the parts outside the CDR3, the full variable domain is NAGVMQNPRHLVRRRGQEARLRCSPMKGHSHVYWYRQLPEEGLKFMVYLQKENIIDESGMPKERFSAEFPKEGPSILRIQQVVRGDSAAYFCASSPRLAGQDTQYFGPGTRLTVL.

This clonotype was observed at least ten times. This chain links TRBV7-8 with TRBJ2-1; 7 bases map to TRBD2. CDR3 length equals 17 residues. Per germline, CDR1 SGHVS and CDR2 FQNEAQ. V was pared by 5 bases and J by 0 bases, with 10 bases of the junction left unmatched. The CDR3: CASSTFLAASSYNEQFF. The DNA of the CDR3 is TGTGCCAGCAGCACCTTTCTAGCGGCCAGCTCCTACAATGAGCAGTTCTTC. The entire variable domain, with the rest obtained from reference TRBV7-8 and TRBJ2-1, is as follows: GAGVSQSPRYKVAKRGQDVALRCDPISGHVSLFWYQQALGQGPEFLTYFQNEAQLDKSGLPSDRFFAERPEGSVSTLKIQRTQQEDSAVYLCASSTFLAASSYNEQFFGPGTRLTVL.

This clonotype has ten or more counts. The genes are TRBV2 and TRBJ2-3, with 11 nucleotides matching TRBD2. This CDR3 contains 16 residues. V lost 3 bases, J lost 6 bases, and 8 bases stayed unmatched. Germline values: CDR1 SNHLY, CDR2 FYNNEI. The CDR3 reads CASSELLAGVEDTQYF. CDR3 nucleotides: TGTGCCAGCAGTGAGTTACTAGCGGGAGTCGAGGATACGCAGTATTTT. Looking up the rest from reference TRBV2 and TRBJ2-3 gives the full variable domain: EPEVTQTPSHQVTQMGQEVILRCVPISNHLYFYWYRQILGQKVEFLVSFYNNEISEKSEIFDDQFSVERPDGSNFTLKIRSTKLEDSAMYFCASSELLAGVEDTQYFGPGTRLTVL.

Here the CDR3 reads CATSDLTSGSPNTGELFF. CDR3 DNA: TGTGCCACCAGTGATTTAACTAGCGGGAGCCCGAACACCGGGGAGCTGTTTTTT. This rearrangement joins TRBV24-1 to TRBJ2-2; 11 positions agree with TRBD2. The V gene's germline CDR1 is KGHDR and CDR2 SFDVKD. Unmatched junction bases numbered 3, after V lost 1 base and J lost 0 bases. This CDR3 region has 18 residues.

CDR3: CASSLQGTGPPRLYNEQFF. CDR3 nucleotides: TGCGCCAGCAGCTTGCAAGGAACAGGGCCTCCCCGGTTGTACAATGAGCAGTTCTTC. The J gene is TRBJ2-1, the V gene TRBV5-1, with D possibly matching TRBD1 (6 bases). Germline CDR1 is SGHRS and CDR2 is YFSETQ. The germline V and J ends were trimmed by 1 base and 4 bases, with 24 bases remaining between them. The CDR3 covers 19 residues. The full variable domain, in which reference TRBV5-1 and TRBJ2-1 provide the parts outside the CDR3, is KAGVTQTPRYLIKTRGQQVTLSCSPISGHRSVSWYQQTPGQGLQFLFEYFSETQRNKGNFPGRFSGRQFSNSRSEMNVSTLELGDSALYLCASSLQGTGPPRLYNEQFFGPGTRLTVL.

The table lists this clonotype with many counts. The CDR3 DNA sequence: TGTGCCAGCAGTTACTACAGGGGTACCTACGAGCAGTACTTC. Amino acids: CASSYYRGTYEQYF. The chain uses TRBV6-5 and TRBJ2-7; the match to TRBD1 covers 7 bases. Germline lookup yields CDR1 MNHEY and CDR2 SVGAGI. The CDR3 is 14 residues long. The ends lost 1 base at V and 2 bases at J; junction bases unmatched: 2.

This clonotype has a handful of counts. The gene calls are TRBV30 and TRBJ2-2, with 8 bases lining up with TRBD2. The CDR3 totals 15 residues. The V and J ends lost 0 bases and 6 bases, in that order; junction bases with no gene match: 6. CDR1 is GTSNPN and CDR2 is SVGIG in the germline V gene (reference sequence). In DNA, the CDR3 is TGTGCCTGGAGTGTAGCGGGAGCGGGCGCCGGGGAGCTGTTTTTT. Translation: CAWSVAGAGAGELFF.

This clonotype was counted many times. The J gene is TRBJ2-7, the V gene TRBV24-1, with 12 positions matching TRBD2. The ends lost 1 base at V and 1 base at J; junction bases unmatched: 4. Looked up from germline, CDR1 is KGHDR and CDR2 is SFDVKD. The CDR3 extends over 17 amino acids. The DNA for the CDR3 is TGTGCCACCAGTGATTTTTCGACTAGCGGGGGATCCTACGAGCAGTACTTC. This sequence encodes CATSDFSTSGGSYEQYF.

The gene calls are TRBV5-5 and TRBJ2-1; D may correspond to TRBD1 or TRBD2 (5 bases each). The germline CDR1 and CDR2 sequences are SGHKS and YYEKEE (reference sequence). V lost 4 bases, J lost 2 bases, and 13 bases lay in between. The CDR3 contains 15 residues. The CDR3 coding sequence is TGTGCCAGCAGCCCCTCCGGGGACCCCTACAATGAGCAGTTCTTC. Residues: CASSPSGDPYNEQFF.

In this sample, this clonotype turned up many times. The chain joins TRBV5-1 to TRBJ2-1, with TRBD2 as a possible D gene (6 bases). CDR3 size: 16 residues. Germline V CDR1 and CDR2: SGHRS, YFSETQ. V was shortened by 4 bases and J by 3 bases, with 17 bases between the two germline ends. The CDR3 DNA sequence: TGCGCCAGCAGCCCAACCTTAGCGGATAACTACAATGAGCAGTTCTTC. This translates into CASSPTLADNYNEQFF. The full variable domain, with the rest looked up from reference TRBV5-1 and TRBJ2-1, is KAGVTQTPRYLIKTRGQQVTLSCSPISGHRSVSWYQQTPGQGLQFLFEYFSETQRNKGNFPGRFSGRQFSNSRSEMNVSTLELGDSALYLCASSPTLADNYNEQFFGPGTRLTVL.

This clonotype was picked up many times. The chain recombines TRBV9 with TRBJ2-3, with 7 bases matching TRBD2. There are 15 residues in the CDR3. Germline CDR1 SGDLS, CDR2 YYNGEE. Trimming at V came to 0 bases and at J to 4 bases, leaving 5 bases not matched to a gene. The CDR3 DNA follows: TGTGCCAGCAGCGTAGCAGGCGGGAGTGCAGATACGCAGTATTTT. This sequence encodes CASSVAGGSADTQYF.

The genes are TRBV4-3 and TRBJ2-7, with 10 bases matching TRBD2. With V trimmed by 3 bases and J by 5 bases, 4 bases remained unmatched. The CDR3 contains 14 residues. Germline CDR1 and CDR2: LGHNA and YSLEER. The CDR3 loop reads CASSQTSGSHEQYF. The DNA for the CDR3 is TGCGCCAGCAGCCAGACTAGCGGGTCCCACGAGCAGTACTTC.

This clonotype was seen many times. Here the CDR3 reads CASSLPTTSGADEQYF. CDR3 coding DNA: TGCGCCAGCAGCTTGCCTACAACTAGTGGCGCCGACGAGCAGTACTTC. V and J are TRBV5-1 and TRBJ2-7; possibly TRBD2 for D (5 bases). The germline gives CDR1 SGHRS, CDR2 YFSETQ. The CDR3 has 16 residues. With 1 base removed from V and 5 bases from J, the gap between germline ends came to 19 bases.

A word on this clonotype: This may stem from a read error, because a much larger clone lies one nucleotide away. This chain uses TRBV28 with TRBJ1-2; D call uncertain. Germline V CDR1 and CDR2: MDHEN, SYDVKM. V shed 7 bases and J shed 4 bases, with 16 bases lying between them. The CDR3 loop spans 14 amino acids. The CDR3 region has the DNA TGTGCCAGCACTCCAATTGTGGTGGGCTATGGCTACACCTTC. Translating it yields CASTPIVVGYGYTF.

This clonotype was recorded many times. The V and J genes are TRBV7-9 and TRBJ2-2; 11 positions agree with TRBD2. After removal of 6 bases from V and 5 bases from J, the junction contained 2 bases not matched to a gene. Germline lookup yields CDR1 SEHNR and CDR2 FQNEAQ (reference sequence). The CDR3 sequence is 14 residues long. The CDR3 DNA follows: TGTGCCAGCAGAGGACTAGCGGGTACCGGGGAGCTGTTTTTT. Its translation is CASRGLAGTGELFF.

This clonotype was found a few times. The chain employs TRBV28 and TRBJ2-2; D unresolved. Germline-derived CDR1 and CDR2 are MDHEN and SYDVKM. V lost 5 bases and J 4 bases, leaving 8 bases between the germline ends. The CDR3 consists of 13 residues. The CDR3 DNA follows: TGTGCCAGCAGTCCAGGCAGCACCGGGGAGCTGTTTTTT. Translated: CASSPGSTGELFF.

This clonotype appeared a few times. The chain links TRBV6-6 to TRBJ2-4; 10 bases fit TRBD1. This CDR3 has 15 residues. V dropped 6 bases and J dropped 5; count of bases not matched to a gene: 7. Per the germline V gene, CDR1 is MNHNY and CDR2 is SVGAGI (reference sequence). CDR3 DNA sequence: TGTGCCAGCAGGTTACTCGGGACAGGGGAAAACATTCAGTACTTC. Translating gives CASRLLGTGENIQYF.